The 30 T cell receptor beta chains reported below all come from one sample, sequenced in a study of blood T cell repertoires in COVID-19. Measured with immunoSEQ multiplex PCR; TCRdb has only the in-frame clones, and not every one. The sample carries about 350,000 clones, about 88% recorded once. Material: PBMCs or T cells enriched from blood (not recorded which). These receptors were obtained from a woman in her 30s who had been exposed to COVID-19.

The V call is TRBV11-1, the J call TRBJ1-5, with D possibly being TRBD1 (5 bases). Germline V gene sequence: CDR1 SGHAT, CDR2 FQDESV (reference sequence). There are 13 residues in the CDR3. Trimming removed 5 bases at V and 6 bases at J, with 11 bases between. The CDR3 loop is CASSPGHGQPQHF. CDR3 DNA: TGTGCCAGCAGCCCAGGGCATGGTCAGCCCCAGCATTTT. The entire variable domain, with the rest obtained from reference TRBV11-1 and TRBJ1-5, is as follows: EAEVAQSPRYKITEKSQAVAFWCDPISGHATLYWYRQILGQGPELLVQFQDESVVDDSQLPKDRFSAERLKGVDSTLKIQPAELGDSAMYLCASSPGHGQPQHFGDGTRLSIL.

V gene TRBV5-4 combines with J gene TRBJ1-3; no clear D. The CDR3 length is 13 residues. CDR1 and CDR2 from the germline V gene are SGHNT and YYREEE (reference sequence). V was trimmed by 4 bases and J by 8 bases, leaving 13 bases between them. CDR3: CASSDGGSDTIYF. DNA for the CDR3: TGTGCCAGCAGCGACGGAGGGTCCGACACCATATATTTT.

The chain joins TRBV27 to TRBJ1-2; the match to TRBD1 covers 8 bases. Germline trimming cut 5 bases from V and 4 bases from J; bases unmatched to any gene: 9. This CDR3 contains 15 residues. Germline values: CDR1 MNHEY, CDR2 SMNVEV (reference sequence). This chain's CDR3 is CASSPSTGVIYGYTF. CDR3 nucleotide sequence: TGTGCCAGCAGTCCCTCGACAGGGGTGATCTATGGCTACACCTTC.

This chain links TRBV11-3 with TRBJ1-2, with D hard to call. Trimming cost V 2 bases and J 4 bases, with 11 bases left between them. CDR1 is SGHNT and CDR2 is YENEEA in the germline V gene. The CDR3 is 14 residues long. In DNA, the CDR3 is TGTGCCAGCAGCTTAACAAGTAACAGCTATGGCTACACCTTC. The encoded protein is CASSLTSNSYGYTF.

The V gene is TRBV10-3, the J gene TRBJ1-1; D is undetermined. V was shortened by 2 bases and J by 0 bases, with 10 bases between the two germline ends. Germline V gene sequence: CDR1 ENHRY, CDR2 SYGVKD. The CDR3 length is 15 residues. The CDR3 bases are TGTGCCATCAGTGAGACAGATAGTATGAACACTGAAGCTTTCTTT. Its translation: CAISETDSMNTEAFF.

The genes are TRBV28 and TRBJ1-1; D possibly corresponds to TRBD1 (6 bases). The CDR3 runs to 15 residues. Germline CDR1 and CDR2: MDHEN and SYDVKM. The V end lost 3 bases, the J end lost 5 bases, and 16 bases lay between the germline ends. The DNA for the CDR3 is TGTGCCAGCAGTTTCCTACAGGGCCGGGCAACTGAAGCTTTCTTT. This codes for CASSFLQGRATEAFF.

This chain uses TRBV7-3 with TRBJ2-1, with TRBD2 as a possible D gene (6 bases). CDR3 length equals 15 residues. V shed 6 bases and J shed 0 bases, with 12 bases lying between them. Germline V CDR1 and CDR2: SGHTA, FQGTGA. The CDR3 sequence is CASSPAGSSYNEQFF. For the CDR3, the DNA is TGTGCCAGCAGTCCAGCGGGCAGCTCCTACAATGAGCAGTTCTTC.

Written as DNA, the CDR3 is TGTGCCAGCAGCTTGATTGAGGGCATCTCCTACGAGCAGTACTTC. Amino acids: CASSLIEGISYEQYF. The rearrangement joins TRBV5-6 to TRBJ2-7; D may be TRBD2 (5 bases). Trimming shortened V by 1 base and J by 0 bases, and 11 bases separated the two germline ends. CDR3 length: 15 amino acids. The V gene's germline CDR1 is SGHDT and CDR2 YYEEEE.

The V call is TRBV19, the J call TRBJ1-2, with D perhaps matching TRBD1 (6 bases). With 7 bases removed from V and 2 bases from J, the gap between germline ends came to 14 bases. The CDR3 runs to 14 residues. Germline V CDR1 and CDR2: LNHDA, SQIVND (reference sequence). CDR3 in DNA: TGTGCCAGTACCCGGGAGGGGGGGAACTATGGCTACACCTTC. This codes for CASTREGGNYGYTF.

In its sample, this clone was seen once. V is TRBV11-3 and J is TRBJ1-6; maybe TRBD1 (5 bases). CDR3 length: 15 residues. Germline values: CDR1 SGHNT, CDR2 YENEEA. With 2 bases removed from V and 1 base from J, the gap between germline ends came to 6 bases. The DNA of the CDR3 is TGTGCCAGCAGCTTACAGGGTTCCTATAATTCACCCCTCCACTTT. This gives the protein CASSLQGSYNSPLHF.

V and J are TRBV3-1 (or the pseudogene TRBV3-2) and TRBJ2-7, with 11 bases lining up with TRBD1. The germline CDR1 and CDR2 sequences are LGHDT and YNNKEL (reference sequence). With V trimmed by 0 bases and J by 3 bases, 13 bases remained unmatched. CDR3 length: 19 residues. The CDR3 loop reads CASSQDSNFGTGGRYEQYF. For the CDR3, the DNA is TGTGCCAGCAGCCAAGATAGTAACTTCGGGACAGGGGGACGCTACGAGCAGTACTTC.

This clone was recorded only once. One end of the junction is discordant with germline, which a read error may explain. In nucleotides, the CDR3 is TGTGCTAGTGGTTTGGTCCTAGCCTTC. It yields the protein CASGLVLAF. The chain joins TRBV12-5 to TRBJ1-2; D is ambiguous. Germline values: CDR1 LGHNT, CDR2 FRNRAP. The CDR3 has 9 amino acids.

V is TRBV28 and J is TRBJ2-7, with 9 bases lining up with TRBD1. Germline loops: CDR1 MDHEN, CDR2 SYDVKM. Trimming took 8 bases from V and 4 from J; bases not matched to a gene: 3. CDR3 length: 12 amino acids. The CDR3 loop reads CASRDRVYEQYF. The DNA of the CDR3 is TGTGCCAGCCGGGACAGGGTATACGAGCAGTACTTC. The full variable domain, with the rest looked up from reference TRBV28 and TRBJ2-7, is DVKVTQSSRYLVKRTGEKVFLECVQDMDHENMFWYRQDPGLGLRLIYFSYDVKMKEKGDIPEGYSVSREKKERFSLILESASTNQTSMYLCASRDRVYEQYFGPGTRLTVT.

The chain couples TRBV28 to TRBJ2-5; 8 bases fit TRBD2. CDR1 and CDR2 (germline): MDHEN, SYDVKM. The CDR3 totals 14 residues. V dropped 7 bases and J dropped 4; count of bases not matched to a gene: 8. The CDR3 DNA reads TGTGCCAGCATTAAGCGGGAGTCCAGAGAGACCCAGTACTTC. Amino acids: CASIKRESRETQYF.

This chain uses TRBV7-9 with TRBJ2-2; 13 bases align to TRBD2. Losses at the gene ends were 1 base for V and 4 bases for J; bases not matched to a gene: 3. The CDR3 totals 17 residues. Per germline, CDR1 SEHNR and CDR2 FQNEAQ (reference sequence). The CDR3 loop reads CASSLGGLAGTTGELFF. The CDR3 region has the DNA TGTGCCAGCAGCTTAGGGGGACTAGCGGGGACCACCGGGGAGCTGTTTTTT.

The J gene is TRBJ2-7, the V gene TRBV5-1; D not resolved. The CDR3 loop spans 11 amino acids. Germline V gene lookup returns CDR1 SGHRS and CDR2 YFSETQ. Trimming took off 4 bases at V and 1 base at J, with 3 bases between the two ends. The DNA for the CDR3 is TGCGCCAGCAGCGCGTCCTACGAGCAGTACTTC. Protein product: CASSASYEQYF.

The chain's CDR3 is CASSTLDRADYGYTF. The CDR3 DNA follows: TGTGCCAGCAGCACACTCGACAGAGCTGACTATGGCTACACCTTC. The J gene is TRBJ1-2, the V gene TRBV7-2; D may be TRBD1 (5 bases). The CDR3 sequence is 15 residues long. Germline CDR1 reads SGHTA; CDR2 reads FQGNSA. V was cut by 5 bases and J by 3 bases, with 16 bases left in between.

The gene calls are TRBV19 and TRBJ2-1; 11 bases are shared with TRBD2. The V and J ends lost 5 bases and 5 bases, in that order; junction bases with no gene match: 8. The germline gives CDR1 LNHDA, CDR2 SQIVND (reference sequence). CDR3 length: 16 amino acids. CDR3 protein: CASSPLAGDTDNEQFF. The CDR3 nucleotides read TGTGCCAGTAGTCCACTAGCGGGAGATACCGACAATGAGCAGTTCTTC.

The chain uses TRBV5-1 and TRBJ2-3, with D maybe TRBD1 (5 bases). In germline, CDR1 is SGHRS, CDR2 YFSETQ. CDR3 length: 15 residues. Trimming left V 0 bases short and J 6 bases short, with 14 bases between. CDR3 sequence: CASSLGRDGVDTQYF. The DNA of the CDR3 is TGCGCCAGCAGCTTGGGCAGGGATGGAGTGGATACGCAGTATTTT. The entire variable domain, with the rest obtained from reference TRBV5-1 and TRBJ2-3, is as follows: KAGVTQTPRYLIKTRGQQVTLSCSPISGHRSVSWYQQTPGQGLQFLFEYFSETQRNKGNFPGRFSGRQFSNSRSEMNVSTLELGDSALYLCASSLGRDGVDTQYFGPGTRLTVL.

This clone was counted a few times. The chain links TRBV9 to TRBJ1-6; D gene ambiguous. V dropped 4 bases and J dropped 9 bases, with 20 bases sitting between them. The CDR3 length is 16 residues. Looked up from germline, CDR1 is SGDLS and CDR2 is YYNGEE. CDR3 coding DNA: TGTGCCAGCAGCTTCAACCCGGGGTTCCAGCGTTCACCCCTCCACTTT. Protein product: CASSFNPGFQRSPLHF.

The J gene is TRBJ2-4, the V gene TRBV11-2; D may be TRBD2 (5 bases). Trimming removed 1 base from V and 8 bases from J, with 12 bases in between. The germline gives CDR1 SGHAT, CDR2 FQNNGV. This CDR3 region has 14 residues. CDR3 coding DNA: TGTGCCAGCAGCTTAGGACTACTAGGTGACATTCAGTACTTC. Its protein product is CASSLGLLGDIQYF.

The genes are TRBV6-1 and TRBJ2-7; a weak D match, TRBD2 (6 bases). Germline loops: CDR1 MNHNS, CDR2 SASEGT. With 3 bases removed from V and 2 bases from J, the gap between germline ends came to 8 bases. The CDR3 has 13 amino acids. CDR3 sequence (DNA): TGTGCCAGCAGTGATAGCGGCACCTACGAGCAGTACTTC. Amino acids: CASSDSGTYEQYF.

This chain connects TRBV6-5 to TRBJ1-5, with D unresolved. CDR1 is MNHEY, CDR2 SVGAGI, per germline. CDR3 length equals 14 residues. V lost 0 bases and J lost 9, with 12 bases in between. CDR3 loop: CASSYSWTEGPQHF. CDR3 DNA sequence: TGTGCCAGCAGTTACTCCTGGACGGAGGGGCCCCAGCATTTT.

The chain links TRBV9 to TRBJ1-4, with D possibly matching TRBD1 (5 bases). The CDR3 length is 14 residues. V was shortened by 0 bases and J by 8 bases, with 11 bases between the two germline ends. Germline V gene lookup returns CDR1 SGDLS and CDR2 YYNGEE. The CDR3 protein is CASSVGGTVEKLFF. In DNA form, the CDR3 reads TGTGCCAGCAGCGTAGGGGGGACTGTCGAAAAACTGTTTTTT.

This chain connects TRBV28 to TRBJ2-1; D may be TRBD2 (7 bases). In germline, CDR1 is MDHEN, CDR2 SYDVKM. The V end lost 10 bases, the J end lost 4 bases, and 20 bases lay between the germline ends. The CDR3 contains 15 residues. The DNA for the CDR3 is TGTGCCACCAGCAAAGGGGGGGGAATATACAATGAGCAGTTCTTC. Translating gives CATSKGGGIYNEQFF.

This chain uses TRBV28 with TRBJ2-5; maybe TRBD2 (6 bases). Germline CDR1 reads MDHEN; CDR2 reads SYDVKM. Trimming pared 3 bases from V and 5 bases from J, leaving 16 bases between. The CDR3 has 15 residues. The CDR3 DNA reads TGTGCCAGCAGTTTTGGCCTCGGAGGGCGGGAGACCCAGTACTTC. Its protein product is CASSFGLGGRETQYF.

The V call is TRBV11-3, the J call TRBJ2-2, with D unclear. Germline V gene sequence: CDR1 SGHNT, CDR2 YENEEA. This CDR3 is 13 amino acids long. Trimming removed 5 bases from V and 5 bases from J, with 9 bases in between. The CDR3 loop is CASSPPSTGELFF. CDR3 sequence (DNA): TGTGCCAGCAGCCCTCCGAGTACCGGGGAGCTGTTTTTT.

This clone was seen a handful of times. The chain carries TRBV24-1 and TRBJ2-1; TRBD2 aligns across 9 bases. Per germline, CDR1 KGHDR and CDR2 SFDVKD. This CDR3 contains 17 residues. Trimming cost V 3 bases and J 0 bases; bases outside gene matches: 5. CDR3 DNA sequence: TGTGCCACCAGTGATAGCCTGGGACTAGCCTCCTACAATGAGCAGTTCTTC. This translates into CATSDSLGLASYNEQFF.

The chain links TRBV4-1 to TRBJ2-7, with a weak D call TRBD2 (5 bases). V was trimmed by 4 bases and J by 2 bases, leaving 15 bases between them. The germline gives CDR1 MGHRA, CDR2 YSYEKL. The CDR3 extends over 15 amino acids. The CDR3 DNA is TGCGCCAGCAGCCCCCAACTAGGAATTACCTACGAGCAGTACTTC. This translates into CASSPQLGITYEQYF.

The V and J genes are TRBV9 and TRBJ2-7, with 7 bases identical to TRBD2. The CDR3 is 15 residues long. Trimming cost V 4 bases and J 6 bases; bases outside gene matches: 13. CDR1 and CDR2 (germline): SGDLS, YYNGEE. This CDR3 is CASSPGGGPSREQYF. The CDR3 nucleotides read TGTGCCAGCAGCCCCGGGGGAGGGCCTTCCCGCGAGCAGTACTTC.